This record concerns one T cell receptor beta chain sequence. The data originate from a study of T cell responses to AZD1222 COVID-19 vaccine. Assay used: immunoSEQ multiplex PCR; TCRdb lists only in-frame clones, some missing. The table shows about 120,000 clones, with 87% occurring only once. The germline V and J ends were trimmed by 1 base and 2 bases, with 11 bases remaining between them. From germline, CDR1 is LGHDT and CDR2 YNNKEL (reference sequence). The CDR3 spans 16 residues. This sequence originates from an adult in good health. The specimen was peripheral blood, collected on day 0 of AZD1222 vaccination. This chain joins TRBV3-1 (or the pseudogene TRBV3-2) and TRBJ2-2; D ambiguous. CDR3 region: CASSQGGLANTGELFF. CDR3 nucleotides: TGTGCCAGCAGCCAAGGCGGTTTGGCAAACACCGGGGAGCTGTTTTTT.